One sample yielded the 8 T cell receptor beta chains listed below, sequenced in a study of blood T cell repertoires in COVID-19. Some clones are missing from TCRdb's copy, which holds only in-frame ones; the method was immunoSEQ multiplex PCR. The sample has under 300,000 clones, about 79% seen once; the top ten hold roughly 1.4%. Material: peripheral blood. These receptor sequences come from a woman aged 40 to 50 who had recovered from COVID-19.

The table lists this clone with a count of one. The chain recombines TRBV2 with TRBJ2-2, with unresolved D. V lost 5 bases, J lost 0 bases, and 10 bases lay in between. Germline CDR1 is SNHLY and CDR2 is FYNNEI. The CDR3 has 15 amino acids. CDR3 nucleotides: TGTGCCAGCAGTTGGCAAGATACGAACACCGGGGAGCTGTTTTTT. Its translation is CASSWQDTNTGELFF.

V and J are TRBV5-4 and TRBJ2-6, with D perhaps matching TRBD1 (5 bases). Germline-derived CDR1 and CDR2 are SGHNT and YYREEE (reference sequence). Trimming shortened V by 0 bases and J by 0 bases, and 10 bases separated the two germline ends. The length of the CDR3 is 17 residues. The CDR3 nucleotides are TGTGCCAGCAGCTTGGAGACAGTGTTCTCTGGGGCCAACGTCCTGACTTTC. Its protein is CASSLETVFSGANVLTF.

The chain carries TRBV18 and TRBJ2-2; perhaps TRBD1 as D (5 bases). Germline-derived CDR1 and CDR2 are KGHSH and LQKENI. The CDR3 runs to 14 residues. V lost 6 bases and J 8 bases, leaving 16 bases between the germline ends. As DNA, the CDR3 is TGTGCCAGCTCGCCCCCCGGACAAATGGGGGAGCTGTTTTTT. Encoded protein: CASSPPGQMGELFF.

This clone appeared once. The CDR3 sequence is CASSFRRLFEAFF. The CDR3 nucleotides are TGTGCCAGCAGTTTTCGGCGGCTTTTTGAAGCTTTCTTT. The chain combines TRBV12-3 or TRBV12-4 with TRBJ1-1; D unclear. The V end was cut by 3 bases, the J end by 7 bases, with 12 bases between. The CDR3 runs 13 residues.

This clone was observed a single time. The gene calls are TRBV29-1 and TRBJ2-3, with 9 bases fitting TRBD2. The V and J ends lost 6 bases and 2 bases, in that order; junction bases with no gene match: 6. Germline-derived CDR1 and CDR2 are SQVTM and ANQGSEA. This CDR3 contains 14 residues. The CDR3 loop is CSVTLAGNTDTQYF. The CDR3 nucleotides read TGCAGCGTGACCCTAGCGGGGAACACAGATACGCAGTATTTT.

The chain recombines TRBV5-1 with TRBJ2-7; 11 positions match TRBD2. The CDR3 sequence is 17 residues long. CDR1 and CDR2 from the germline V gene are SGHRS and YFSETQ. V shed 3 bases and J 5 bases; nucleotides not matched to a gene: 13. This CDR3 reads CASSWQPPGTSGNEQYF. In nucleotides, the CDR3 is TGCGCCAGCAGCTGGCAGCCCCCCGGGACTAGCGGAAACGAGCAGTACTTC.

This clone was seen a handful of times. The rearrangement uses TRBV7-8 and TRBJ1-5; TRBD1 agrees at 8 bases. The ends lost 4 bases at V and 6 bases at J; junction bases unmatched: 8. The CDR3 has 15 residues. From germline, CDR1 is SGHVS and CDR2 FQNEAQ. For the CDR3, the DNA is TGTGCCAGCAGCTCCATGACAGGGGCAGGTCAGCCCCAGCATTTT. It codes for CASSSMTGAGQPQHF.

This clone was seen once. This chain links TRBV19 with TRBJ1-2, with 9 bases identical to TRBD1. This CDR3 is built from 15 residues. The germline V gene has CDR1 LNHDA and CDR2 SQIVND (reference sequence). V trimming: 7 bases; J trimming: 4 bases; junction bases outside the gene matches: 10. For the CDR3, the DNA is TGTGCCAGTAAGCTGGGGGGGACAGGGACCTATGGCTACACCTTC. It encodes CASKLGGTGTYGYTF.